The TCR beta chain under discussion was sequenced for a study of cytotoxic CD8 clonotypes in ibrutinib-treated CLL. This CDR3 region has 14 residues. The germline V gene has CDR1 SGHVS and CDR2 FQNEAQ. Trimming cost V 2 bases and J 9 bases, with 14 bases left between them. This clone was seen a single time. Sequenced by immunoSEQ multiplex PCR; TCRdb stores in-frame clones only, minus some. The table lists tens of thousands of clones, about 82% of them singletons. This sequence originates from a human donor with chronic lymphocytic leukemia. The material sequenced was PBMCs, taken before ibrutinib treatment. This chain uses TRBV7-8 with TRBJ2-1; the D is unclear. The CDR3 DNA follows: TGTGCCAGCAGCTTATCGGGTGTGGGCATTGAGCAGTTCTTC. It is translated as CASSLSGVGIEQFF.